A selection of T cell receptor beta chains follows, all from one sample in a study of cytomegalovirus exposure and HLA in healthy donors. Sequenced by immunoSEQ multiplex PCR; TCRdb stores in-frame clones only, minus some. The sample yields about 100,000 clones, over 80% seen once. Source material: PBMCs. Receptors originate from a man aged 40-50 years in good health and CMV-seronegative. CDR3s include the opening cysteine and the closing phenylalanine or tryptophan. A D gene is named only where the DNA matches it firmly. The size entry is marked missing in some rows and otherwise reads once, few, many or a size class.

cdr3_aa cdr3_nt j_call d_call clone_size v_call
CATKPPGFNYGYTF TGTGCCACTAAACCCCCAGGATTTAACTATGGCTACACCTTC TRBJ1-2 - - TRBV19
CASSPDRVSYGYTF TGTGCCAGCAGCCCTGACAGGGTTAGCTATGGCTACACCTTC TRBJ1-2 TRBD1 - TRBV27
CASSSDILWGNTIYF TGTGCCAGCAGCTCGGACATACTTTGGGGAAACACCATATATTTT TRBJ1-3 - once TRBV7-2
CASSQGDWTDTQYF TGCGCCAGCAGCCAAGGGGACTGGACAGATACGCAGTATTTT TRBJ2-3 - - TRBV4-3
CASSRGQGTYEQYF TGTGCCAGCAGCCGAGGACAGGGAACCTACGAGCAGTACTTC TRBJ2-7 TRBD1 - TRBV7-9
CASTDTGGRVGGYTF TGCGCCAGCACCGATACAGGGGGCAGGGTTGGTGGCTACACCTTC TRBJ1-2 TRBD1 - TRBV5-1
CASSRAPGGHGYTF TGTGCCAGCAGTCGGGCCCCAGGGGGTCATGGCTACACCTTC TRBJ1-2 TRBD1 - TRBV25-1
CASSPGQGVYTGELFF TGTGCCAGCAGCCCGGGACAGGGAGTATACACCGGGGAGCTGTTTTTT TRBJ2-2 TRBD1 - TRBV5-4
CASSLGTLYEQYF TGTGCCAGCAGCTTAGGGACACTTTACGAGCAGTACTTC TRBJ2-7 - few TRBV7-6
CASERVLAGAKNTEAFF TGTGCTAGTGAACGCGTCCTGGCAGGGGCCAAGAACACTGAAGCTTTCTTT TRBJ1-1 - - TRBV12-5
CASSSADSSYNEQFF TGTGCCAGCAGTTCCGCGGACAGCTCCTACAATGAGCAGTTCTTC TRBJ2-1 - - TRBV27
CAISGSSQGASYEQYF TGTGCCATCAGTGGGTCCTCACAGGGGGCCTCCTACGAGCAGTACTTC TRBJ2-7 TRBD1 few TRBV10-3
CASSQVWTAHRTQYF TGTGCCAGCAGCCAGGTGTGGACAGCACACCGGACCCAGTACTTC TRBJ2-5 - - TRBV7-6
CASSLPGLRGYTF TGTGCCAGCAGCTTACCGGGGTTGAGGGGCTACACCTTC TRBJ1-2 - - TRBV7-9
CASSQAYTGELFF TGTGCCAGCAGCCAAGCTTACACCGGGGAGCTGTTTTTT TRBJ2-2 - once TRBV7-9
CASSADRDSYEQYF TGTGCCAGCAGTGCGGACAGGGACTCCTACGAGCAGTACTTC TRBJ2-7 TRBD1 few TRBV2
CASSVRGGRYEQYF TGTGCCAGCAGTGTTAGGGGGGGCCGATACGAGCAGTACTTC TRBJ2-7 - - TRBV2
CASMVPGAYEQYF TGTGCCAGCATGGTGCCGGGAGCCTACGAGCAGTACTTC TRBJ2-7 - - TRBV6-5
CATSREGQGGDTQYF TGTGCCACCAGCAGAGAAGGACAGGGCGGAGATACGCAGTATTTT TRBJ2-3 TRBD1 once TRBV15
CASSLSGGEGKLFF TGTGCCAGCAGCTTATCAGGGGGTGAGGGAAAACTGTTTTTT TRBJ1-4 TRBD1 - TRBV7-9
CASSLGSDEQFF TGCGCCAGCAGCTTGGGATCAGATGAGCAGTTCTTC TRBJ2-1 - - TRBV5-1
CASSARVNQPQHF TGTGCCAGCAGTGCCAGGGTCAATCAGCCCCAGCATTTT TRBJ1-5 - - TRBV27
CASSISLGGQGADTQYF TGTGCCAGTAGTATCTCGTTGGGCGGACAGGGGGCAGATACGCAGTATTTT TRBJ2-3 TRBD1 - TRBV19
CASSVQGVYNEQFF TGTGCCAGCAGTGTCCAGGGGGTCTACAATGAGCAGTTCTTC TRBJ2-1 TRBD1 - TRBV2
CSSSLGRTGSYEQYF TGTTCCAGCAGCTTAGGGAGGACAGGAAGCTACGAGCAGTACTTC TRBJ2-7 - once TRBV7-9
CASSFSSGANVLTF TGTGCCAGCAGTTTTAGCTCTGGGGCCAACGTCCTGACTTTC TRBJ2-6 - - TRBV6-5
CASRPGRQSSSYNEQFF TGTGCCAGCCGACCCGGCCGACAGTCAAGCTCCTACAATGAGCAGTTCTTC TRBJ2-1 - - TRBV11-2
CASSPTGSGGANVLTF TGTGCCAGCTCACCTACAGGGTCGGGCGGGGCCAACGTCCTGACTTTC TRBJ2-6 - - TRBV18
CAISEQGGYVYTF TGTGCCATCAGTGAGCAAGGGGGCTATGTCTACACCTTC TRBJ1-2 TRBD1 - TRBV10-3
CATSRDPRTANEKLFF TGTGCCACCAGCAGAGATCCCAGGACAGCTAATGAAAAACTGTTTTTT TRBJ1-4 - - TRBV15
CASSQAGRRDTEAFF TGTGCCAGCAGCCAAGCGGGGAGGCGCGACACTGAAGCTTTCTTT TRBJ1-1 - - TRBV14
CASSSRPGETDQPQHF TGTGCCAGCAGTTCGCGACCGGGAGAAACAGATCAGCCCCAGCATTTT TRBJ1-5 - - TRBV27
CASSSLDRAGYTF TGTGCCAGCAGTTCCCTTGACAGGGCTGGCTACACCTTC TRBJ1-2 TRBD1 - TRBV6-5
CASRDLDNQPQHF TGTGCCAGCCGGGACTTGGACAATCAGCCCCAGCATTTT TRBJ1-5 - - TRBV19
CASSLTGHEQYF TGTGCCAGCAGCTTAACAGGTCACGAGCAGTACTTC TRBJ2-7 - - TRBV7-2
CSAVGQGTQYF TGCAGTGCTGTGGGACAGGGGACTCAGTACTTC TRBJ2-7 TRBD1 - TRBV20-1
CSVDLLVRGNYGYTF TGCAGCGTTGATCTTCTGGTCAGGGGTAACTATGGCTACACCTTC TRBJ1-2 - - TRBV29-1
CASSDRDRGSPLHF TGTGCCAGCAGTGACCGGGACAGGGGTTCACCCCTCCACTTT TRBJ1-6 TRBD1 - TRBV6-4
CASSFTVWDSSYEQYF TGCGCCAGCAGCTTCACAGTTTGGGACAGCTCCTACGAGCAGTACTTC TRBJ2-7 TRBD1 - TRBV5-1
CSVAEGTRTNEKLFF TGCAGCGTGGCCGAGGGCACCCGGACTAATGAAAAACTGTTTTTT TRBJ1-4 - once TRBV29-1
CASSLDRGNTEAFF TGTGCCAGCAGCTTGGACAGGGGGAACACTGAAGCTTTCTTT TRBJ1-1 TRBD1 - TRBV5-4
CASSLPQGARETQYF TGTGCCAGCAGCTTGCCTCAGGGGGCGCGGGAGACCCAGTACTTC TRBJ2-5 TRBD1 once TRBV5-6
CASSLLRRSGDSNSPLHF TGTGCCAGCAGTTTATTGAGGAGGTCCGGGGATAGCAATTCACCCCTCCACTTT TRBJ1-6 - few TRBV27
CASSPATGVAEAFF TGTGCCAGCAGCCCCGCTACGGGGGTGGCTGAAGCTTTCTTT TRBJ1-1 - few TRBV7-6
CASSWGQASSPLHF TGTGCCAGCAGTTGGGGACAGGCTAGTTCACCCCTCCACTTT TRBJ1-6 TRBD1 - TRBV6-5
CASSLAVTGNSNQPQHF TGTGCCAGCAGCTTAGCTGTGACAGGAAATAGCAATCAGCCCCAGCATTTT TRBJ1-5 - - TRBV7-9